This T cell receptor beta chain was captured in a study of radiation and T cells in renal cell carcinoma. Overall study context: Nephrectomy followed 15 Gy stereotactic body radiation by 4 weeks.

With regard to this clone: No antigen is known for it.

Study-wide findings and caveats: From baseline, blood top tumor clonotypes peaked at 2 weeks post-radiation.

Clones were read by immunoSEQ multiplex PCR, and TCRdb kept only the in-frame ones, dropping some. The sample includes around 94,000 clones, around 88% of them seen just once. CDR1 is SEHNR and CDR2 is FQNEAQ in the germline V gene (reference sequence). Trimming took 5 bases from V and 6 from J, leaving 13 bases between them. The length of the CDR3 is 14 residues. Time point noted: baseline pretreatment blood. Treatment reported: 15 Gy SBRT to primary tumor, nephrectomy 4 weeks later. Serial blood draws occurred at baseline and 2 and 4 weeks post-SBRT. The chain uses TRBV7-9 and TRBJ2-2; tentatively, D is TRBD1 or TRBD2 (5 bases each). The sequence was collected from a man aged 45 to 65 with renal cell carcinoma. The sample in question was blood, obtained from a patient whose treatment included radiotherapy and nephrectomy. The CDR3 sequence is CASSRDLTAGELFF. In DNA form, the CDR3 reads TGTGCCAGCAGCCGGGACCTCACGGCCGGGGAGCTGTTTTTT.